A selection of T cell receptor beta chains follows, all from one sample in a study of Graves' ophthalmopathy and Graves' hyperthyroidism. TCRdb passed the multiplex PCR reads through MiXCR, listing each CDR3 protein once. In the table there are approximately 380,000 distinct CDR3 sequences, under 25% of which are singletons. Sequences were obtained from peripheral blood. Receptors originate from a woman aged 18-29 years with stable Graves' hyperthyroidism. Each CDR3 is given with its conserved first and last residue. The order of the fields is J gene, D gene, V gene, clone size, CDR3 DNA, CDR3 protein. D genes are given only for firm matches. Some rows have no size entry. The others give once, few or many, or a class for an expanded clone.

j_gene: TRBJ1-1; d_gene: TRBD1; v_gene: TRBV2; abundance: NA; CDR3nt: TGTGCCAGCAGTGAAGCGCTAGGACAGGGGAAATTTCCTGAAGCTTTCTTT; CDR3aa: CASSEALGQGKFPEAFF
j_gene: TRBJ2-5; d_gene: NA; v_gene: TRBV12-3/TRBV12-4; abundance: many; CDR3nt: TGTGCCACCCAGGGGGGCAACCAAGAGACCCAGTACTTC; CDR3aa: CATQGGNQETQYF
j_gene: TRBJ2-7; d_gene: NA; v_gene: TRBV6-5; abundance: NA; CDR3nt: TGTGCCAGCAGTTACTCAGAGGGGCACCCCTACGAGCAGTACTTC; CDR3aa: CASSYSEGHPYEQYF
j_gene: TRBJ1-2; d_gene: NA; v_gene: TRBV27; abundance: many; CDR3nt: TGTGCCAGCAGTTTATCGCGGATAGGGTCCAGGGATAAGTATGGCTACACCTTC; CDR3aa: CASSLSRIGSRDKYGYTF
j_gene: TRBJ1-2; d_gene: NA; v_gene: TRBV29-1; abundance: NA; CDR3nt: TGCAGCGTTGGGCCGAATGGGGGGCGGGCCGGCTACACCTTC; CDR3aa: CSVGPNGGRAGYTF
j_gene: TRBJ1-1; d_gene: TRBD1; v_gene: TRBV24-1; abundance: NA; CDR3nt: TGTGCCACCAGCCAAACAGGGGACACTGAAGCTTTCTTT; CDR3aa: CATSQTGDTEAFF
j_gene: TRBJ1-2; d_gene: TRBD1; v_gene: TRBV18; abundance: few; CDR3nt: TGTGCCAGCTCACCACCGTCACAGGGGGCGGATAGTGGCTACACCTTC; CDR3aa: CASSPPSQGADSGYTF
j_gene: TRBJ1-1; d_gene: TRBD1; v_gene: TRBV10-3; abundance: NA; CDR3nt: TGTGCCAGCAGAGGCAGGGGGCACACTGAAGCTTTCTTT; CDR3aa: CASRGRGHTEAFF
j_gene: TRBJ2-5; d_gene: NA; v_gene: TRBV7-2; abundance: many; CDR3nt: TGTGCCAGCAGCTCCCCGATGACTACCGAGACCCAGTACTTC; CDR3aa: CASSSPMTTETQYF
j_gene: TRBJ2-7; d_gene: NA; v_gene: TRBV6-5; abundance: many; CDR3nt: TGTGCCAGCAGTTGGCAGGGGAATTCCTACGAGCAGTACTTC; CDR3aa: CASSWQGNSYEQYF
j_gene: TRBJ2-7; d_gene: NA; v_gene: TRBV11-2; abundance: many; CDR3nt: TGTGCCAGCAGCTTGGGAGTGGACAGCTACAGGACGTACTTC; CDR3aa: CASSLGVDSYRTYF
j_gene: TRBJ2-2; d_gene: NA; v_gene: TRBV4-2; abundance: few; CDR3nt: TGTGCCAGCAGCCAAGGCCCCAGGGAGGTCACCGGGGAGCTGTTTTTT; CDR3aa: CASSQGPREVTGELFF
j_gene: TRBJ2-7; d_gene: TRBD2; v_gene: TRBV28; abundance: once; CDR3nt: TGTGCCAGCAGTTCCCGGACTAGCGGGAGGGGAAAAACGTACGAGCAGTACTTC; CDR3aa: CASSSRTSGRGKTYEQYF
j_gene: TRBJ1-1; d_gene: NA; v_gene: TRBV28; abundance: NA; CDR3nt: TGTGCCAGCAGTCTTGCCCGGGGGGCGATGAACACTGAAGCTTTCTTT; CDR3aa: CASSLARGAMNTEAFF